This TCR beta chain was sequenced for a study of T cell responses to AZD1222 COVID-19 vaccine. With respect to this clone: Antigen specificity is unknown.

Germline V CDR1 and CDR2: ENHRY, SYGVKD. The CDR3 is made up of 13 amino acids. V gave up 3 bases and J gave up 5 bases, with 8 bases separating them. The study's findings and limits: Per reports, nearly half of all spike-specific TCRs target regions that are unmutated in variants.

Data came from immunoSEQ multiplex PCR; TCRdb stores just in-frame clones and leaves some out. The data show some 150,000 clones, 88% seen once. The sample in question was peripheral blood, obtained 28 days after the second dose of the MenACWY control vaccine. This chain links TRBV10-3 with TRBJ1-5, with D uncertain. The receptor was isolated from an adult who received the MenACWY meningococcal vaccine as a control. CDR3: CAISEQFDQPQHF. CDR3 in DNA: TGTGCCATCAGTGAACAGTTCGATCAGCCCCAGCATTTT.